Below are 20 T cell receptor beta chains sequenced from a single sample in a study. TCRdb redid the calling of the RT-PCR reads with MiXCR, one entry per CDR3 protein. The table has about 700,000 distinct CDR3 sequences, around 14% seen once. Sequencing used memory CD4+ T cells from blood. The receptors were gathered from a female donor in good health, serving as a healthy control.

J is TRBJ1-2 and V is TRBV19; D might be TRBD1 (5 bases). Germline V gives CDR1 LNHDA, CDR2 SQIVND (reference sequence). V was cut by 5 bases and J by 4 bases, with 11 bases left in between. The CDR3 has 13 amino acids. CDR3 sequence (DNA): TGTGCCAGTAGTCGGGGACGGCTCTATGGCTACACCTTC. This codes for CASSRGRLYGYTF.

This clonotype was observed a handful of times. This sequence joins TRBV4-3 and TRBJ1-2; maybe TRBD1 (6 bases). The ends were cut back, 3 bases at V and 7 bases at J, with 21 bases in the middle. The CDR3 spans 16 residues. From germline, CDR1 is LGHNA and CDR2 YSLEER. The CDR3 DNA sequence: TGCGCCAGCAGCCAGGAGAATACAGGGTGGGGGGGTGGCTACACCTTC. Translated, it gives CASSQENTGWGGGYTF.

This clonotype was seen at least ten times. The chain employs TRBV20-1 and TRBJ2-1; TRBD2 matches 12 bases. This CDR3 spans 14 amino acids. Per the germline V gene, CDR1 is DFQATT and CDR2 is SNEGSKA (reference sequence). Trimming at V came to 4 bases and at J to 5 bases, leaving 3 bases not matched to a gene. Here the CDR3 reads CSATGLAGHNEQFF. CDR3 nucleotides: TGCAGTGCTACCGGACTAGCGGGACACAATGAGCAGTTCTTC.

This clonotype was observed a handful of times. The rearrangement joins TRBV5-1 to TRBJ1-3, with a possible D match to TRBD1 (6 bases). The germline V gene encodes CDR1 SGHRS and CDR2 YFSETQ. CDR3 length equals 17 residues. V lost 0 bases, J lost 0 bases, and 13 bases lay in between. CDR3 protein: CASSLGTWGASGNTIYF. CDR3 bases: TGCGCCAGCAGCTTGGGTACCTGGGGGGCCTCTGGAAACACCATATATTTT.

This chain joins TRBV5-1 and TRBJ2-5; tentatively, D is TRBD1 (6 bases). From germline, CDR1 is SGHRS and CDR2 YFSETQ. This CDR3 is built from 13 residues. Trimming pared 4 bases from V and 2 bases from J, leaving 9 bases between. CDR3 sequence reads: CASSMGAQETQYF. CDR3 sequence (DNA): TGCGCCAGCAGCATGGGGGCGCAAGAGACCCAGTACTTC.

Notes on this clonotype: A much larger clonotype is one base distant, so this may be a read error. This chain connects TRBV5-6 to TRBJ2-3, with 7 bases matching TRBD1. Germline assignment: CDR1 SGHDT and CDR2 YYEEEE. V shed 4 bases and J 0 bases; nucleotides not matched to a gene: 8. CDR3 length: 16 residues. CDR3 sequence (DNA): TGTGCCAGCAGCCCACAGGGGATTCCAAGCACAGATACGCAGTATTTT. Residues: CASSPQGIPSTDTQYF.

There are many counts of this clonotype. This sequence joins TRBV12-3 or TRBV12-4 and TRBJ2-7, with TRBD2 identical over 8 bases. Trimming removed 5 bases from V and 4 bases from J; junction bases left unmatched: 7. The CDR3 length is 14 residues. The CDR3 spells CASSPGLGGYEQYF. CDR3 bases: TGTGCCAGCAGTCCGGGACTAGGGGGATACGAGCAGTACTTC.

CDR3 nucleotide sequence: TGTGCCAGCAGCGGGGGGGGACTAGCGGGACACACCGGGGAGCTGTTTTTT. Its translation: CASSGGGLAGHTGELFF. The V gene is TRBV6-2 or TRBV6-3, the J gene TRBJ2-2; TRBD2 aligns across 13 bases. The V gene end was trimmed by 6 bases and the J gene end by 3 bases; junction bases not matched to a gene: 7. Per germline, CDR1 MNHEY and CDR2 SVGEGT. The CDR3 consists of 17 residues.

The rearrangement joins TRBV30 to TRBJ1-2; no reliable D call. This CDR3 contains 14 residues. V shed 3 bases and J shed 1 base, with 12 bases lying between them. CDR1 and CDR2 (germline): GTSNPN, SVGIG (reference sequence). The CDR3: CAWRGDTYNYGYTF. For the CDR3, the DNA is TGTGCCTGGAGAGGAGACACTTATAACTATGGCTACACCTTC.

This clonotype has a count of ten or more. The chain recombines TRBV12-3 or TRBV12-4 with TRBJ1-3; no clear D. The germline V and J ends were trimmed by 3 bases and 4 bases, with 10 bases remaining between them. This CDR3 is 14 amino acids long. CDR3 coding DNA: TGTGCCAGCAGTTTCGTCGGAGGAGGAAACACCATATATTTT. As protein: CASSFVGGGNTIYF.

In this sample, this clonotype turned up many times. V usage is TRBV7-3 and J usage is TRBJ2-1; no definite D call. With 5 bases removed from V and 5 bases from J, the gap between germline ends came to 10 bases. The CDR3 loop spans 13 amino acids. CDR1 is SGHTA and CDR2 is FQGTGA in the germline V gene. CDR3 residues: CASSPNSDNEQFF. CDR3 in DNA: TGTGCCAGCAGCCCCAACTCAGACAATGAGCAGTTCTTC.

The table lists this clonotype with many counts. The V gene is TRBV25-1, the J gene TRBJ2-3; 13 nucleotides match TRBD2. Per germline, CDR1 MGHDK and CDR2 SYGVNS. J gave up 5 bases and V 2 bases, and 7 bases lay outside the gene matches. The CDR3 consists of 17 residues. Here the CDR3 DNA reads TGTGCCAGCAGTGAAGGACTAGCGGGAGTTCGTGAAGATACGCAGTATTTT. Its protein product is CASSEGLAGVREDTQYF.

There are many counts of this clonotype. This sequence joins TRBV7-2 and TRBJ2-7; D remains ambiguous. The germline V gene encodes CDR1 SGHTA and CDR2 FQGNSA. CDR3 size: 15 residues. V lost 5 bases to trimming and J lost 6 bases, with 20 bases between them. The CDR3 coding sequence is TGTGCCAGCAGCCCCCAATCGGCCTCGTCAGGCGAGCAGTACTTC. Protein product: CASSPQSASSGEQYF.

This clonotype was picked up a small number of times. CDR3 region: CATSDSGPWGEAFF. CDR3 in DNA: TGTGCCACCAGTGATTCGGGACCCTGGGGGGAAGCTTTCTTT. V gene TRBV24-1 combines with J gene TRBJ1-1; weak D call: TRBD1 (5 bases). Germline V gene lookup returns CDR1 KGHDR and CDR2 SFDVKD. Trimming removed 2 bases from V and 8 bases from J, with 14 bases in between. CDR3 length: 14 residues.

In this sample, this clonotype turned up many times. The J gene is TRBJ2-5, the V gene TRBV6-5, with D unresolved. V shed 2 bases and J shed 4 bases, with 8 bases lying between them. CDR3 length equals 13 residues. The germline V gene has CDR1 MNHEY and CDR2 SVGAGI. The CDR3 protein is CASSYTRGETQYF. Written as DNA, the CDR3 is TGTGCCAGCAGTTACACTCGAGGAGAGACCCAGTACTTC.

This clonotype showed up many times. This rearrangement joins TRBV27 to TRBJ1-2; D gene uncertain. CDR1 and CDR2 (germline): MNHEY, SMNVEV (reference sequence). The CDR3 is 15 residues long. Trimming removed 2 bases at V and 3 bases at J, with 13 bases between. CDR3 loop: CASSLGRPLYYGYTF. The CDR3 DNA sequence: TGTGCCAGCAGTTTAGGACGGCCGCTTTACTATGGCTACACCTTC.

The chain has TRBV7-9 and TRBJ2-3; 9 bases map to TRBD1. With V trimmed by 5 bases and J by 1 base, 7 bases remained unmatched. This CDR3 contains 16 residues. CDR1 is SEHNR, CDR2 FQNEAQ, per germline (reference sequence). For the CDR3, the DNA is TGTGCCAGCAGCAGAAACCGGGACAGGGGCACAGATACGCAGTATTTT. Residues: CASSRNRDRGTDTQYF.

The sample holds many counts of this clonotype. This chain links TRBV29-1 with TRBJ1-4; D ambiguous. Germline V gene lookup returns CDR1 SQVTM and CDR2 ANQGSEA. The CDR3 consists of 13 residues. Trimming took off 1 base at V and 8 bases at J, with 11 bases between the two ends. DNA for the CDR3: TGCAGCGTTGAAGTCGTCCAAGGGGAAAAACTGTTTTTT. Translating it yields CSVEVVQGEKLFF.

The J gene is TRBJ1-5, the V gene TRBV4-2, with D perhaps matching TRBD1 (5 bases). Deletions cut 2 bases from V and 4 bases from J, with 9 bases between. Germline V gene data show CDR1 as LGHNA and CDR2 as YNFKEQ. The CDR3 loop spans 14 amino acids. The CDR3 loop is CASSQRQMNQPQHF. The CDR3 DNA reads as TGTGCCAGCAGCCAACGACAGATGAATCAGCCCCAGCATTTT.

This rearrangement joins TRBV20-1 to TRBJ2-7; TRBD1 might be the D (5 bases). This CDR3 spans 10 amino acids. Germline V gives CDR1 DFQATT, CDR2 SNEGSKA (reference sequence). V was cut by 4 bases and J by 6 bases, with 7 bases left in between. For the CDR3, the DNA is TGCAGTGCTAAGGGGCCCGAGCAGTACTTC. It translates to CSAKGPEQYF.